This T cell receptor beta chain was recorded in a study of cytomegalovirus exposure and HLA in healthy donors. PCR involved 60 Vbeta and 13 Jbeta primers. Assay used: immunoSEQ multiplex PCR; TCRdb lists only in-frame clones, some missing. This repertoire shows a few hundred thousand clones, 81% found once; its top ten account for 7% to 9%. Trimming removed 1 base at V and 6 bases at J, with 5 bases between. The CDR3 loop spans 12 amino acids. The germline V gene has CDR1 SGHRS and CDR2 YFSETQ. The sequence was collected from a woman aged 60-75 years in good health and CMV-seropositive. The sequenced material came from PBMCs. The rearrangement links TRBV5-1 to TRBJ2-1; D is undetermined. This chain's CDR3 is CASSLHINEQFF. The CDR3 DNA reads as TGCGCCAGCAGCTTGCACATCAATGAGCAGTTCTTC.